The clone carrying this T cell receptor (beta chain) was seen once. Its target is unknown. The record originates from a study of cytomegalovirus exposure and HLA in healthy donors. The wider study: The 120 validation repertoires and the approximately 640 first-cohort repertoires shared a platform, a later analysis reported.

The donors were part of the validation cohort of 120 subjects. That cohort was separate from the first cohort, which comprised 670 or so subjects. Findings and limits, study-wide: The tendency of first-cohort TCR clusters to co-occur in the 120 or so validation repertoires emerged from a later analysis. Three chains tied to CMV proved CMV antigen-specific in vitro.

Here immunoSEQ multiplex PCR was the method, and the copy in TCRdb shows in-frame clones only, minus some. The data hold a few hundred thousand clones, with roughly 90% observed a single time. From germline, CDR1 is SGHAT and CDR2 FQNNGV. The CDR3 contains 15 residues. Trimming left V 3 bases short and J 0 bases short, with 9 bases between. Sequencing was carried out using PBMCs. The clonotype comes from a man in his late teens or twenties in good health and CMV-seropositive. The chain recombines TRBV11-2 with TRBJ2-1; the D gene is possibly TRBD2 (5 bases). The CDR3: CASSFLAGSYNEQFF. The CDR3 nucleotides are TGTGCCAGCAGCTTTCTGGCGGGCTCCTACAATGAGCAGTTCTTC.